This record covers a single T cell receptor beta chain. Relative to the germline gene, one junction end is altered; a read error may explain this. The data originate from a study of T cells in Graves' hyperthyroidism and ophthalmopathy. The wider study: Staff took peripheral blood when the initial diagnosis was made, before any treatment began.

The investigators amplified TCR beta CDR3 regions from RNA transcripts. Initially, a first-round RT-PCR of the TCR CDR3 employed the HTBI primer set. TCRdb passed the multiplex PCR reads through MiXCR, listing each CDR3 protein once. Found here are a few hundred thousand distinct CDR3 sequences, roughly 13% of them singletons; the top ten hold roughly 9.2%. From germline, CDR1 is SGHDT and CDR2 YYEEEE. CDR3 length equals 14 residues. The specimen sequenced was blood. The chain recombines TRBV5-6 with TRBJ2-3; 7 bases match TRBD2. The TCR originated in a woman between 18 and 30 years old with Graves' hyperthyroidism. For the CDR3, the DNA is TGTGGCAGCAGCTTGGGGGGGGGTGGAGATACGCAGTATTTT. Translated, it gives CGSSLGGGGDTQYF.